The 25 T cell receptor beta chains reported below all come from one sample, sequenced in a study of CD8+ T cells in alopecia areata. Following RNA extraction, reverse transcription yielded cDNA that acted as the sequencing template. Only in-frame clones appear in the TCRdb table, and some are missing; sequencing was by immunoSEQ multiplex PCR. Of just over 150,000 clones listed, less than 70% are singletons. This sample's treatment: oral pan-JAK inhibitor, 5-10 mg twice daily. The sequences come from CD4+ T cells sorted from blood, collected at week 4, from a patient treated with tofacitinib. These receptors originate from a human donor with alopecia areata.

V and J are TRBV10-3 and TRBJ1-1, with no clear D. There are 14 residues in the CDR3. Germline V gene sequence: CDR1 ENHRY, CDR2 SYGVKD. V lost 3 bases, J lost 0 bases, and 8 bases lay in between. CDR3: CAISEGSMNTEAFF. CDR3 bases: TGTGCCATCAGTGAAGGCAGCATGAACACTGAAGCTTTCTTT.

The V call is TRBV7-3, the J call TRBJ2-1; 7 bases are a match to TRBD1. The CDR3 loop spans 15 amino acids. The germline V gene encodes CDR1 SGHTA and CDR2 FQGTGA. V dropped 5 bases and J dropped 8; count of bases not matched to a gene: 12. The CDR3 loop is CASSLTGKGIDEQFF. CDR3 in DNA: TGTGCCAGCAGCCTGACAGGGAAGGGAATAGATGAGCAGTTCTTC. Full variable domain (rest looked up from reference TRBV7-3 and TRBJ2-1): GAGVSQTPSNKVTEKGKYVELRCDPISGHTALYWYRQSLGQGPEFLIYFQGTGAADDSGLPNDRFFAVRPEGSVSTLKIQRTERGDSAVYLCASSLTGKGIDEQFFGPGTRLTVL.

The rearrangement links TRBV5-6 to TRBJ1-5; unclear D gene. CDR1 is SGHDT, CDR2 YYEEEE, per germline. The CDR3 length is 16 residues. Trimming removed 0 bases at V and 6 bases at J, with 16 bases between. CDR3 amino acids: CASSLGRGGYGQPQHF. In DNA form, the CDR3 reads TGTGCCAGCAGCTTGGGGCGTGGTGGGTACGGTCAGCCCCAGCATTTT.

Only a few counts were recorded for this clone. This chain joins TRBV27 and TRBJ2-3; no clear D gene. This CDR3 has 14 amino acids. V lost 5 bases, J lost 9 bases, and 18 bases lay in between. The V gene's germline CDR1 is MNHEY and CDR2 SMNVEV (reference sequence). CDR3 bases: TGTGCCAGCAGTCCATCTTTAGGGCCATACACGCAGTATTTT. Its translation is CASSPSLGPYTQYF.

The chain has TRBV29-1 and TRBJ1-1; a possible D gene is TRBD1 (6 bases). Germline assignment: CDR1 SQVTM and CDR2 ANQGSEA. V lost 2 bases, J lost 3 bases, and 10 bases lay in between. The CDR3 consists of 13 residues. CDR3 in amino acids: CSVETGWDTEAFF. The DNA for the CDR3 is TGCAGCGTTGAAACAGGGTGGGACACTGAAGCTTTCTTT.

This clone has just a few counts. The gene calls are TRBV10-3 and TRBJ2-1; tentative D call: TRBD1 (5 bases). The germline V and J ends were trimmed by 6 bases and 6 bases, with 9 bases remaining between them. This CDR3 spans 12 amino acids. Germline V gives CDR1 ENHRY, CDR2 SYGVKD. CDR3 nucleotides: TGTGCCATCAGGTACCAGGGCAATGAGCAGTTCTTC. Encoded protein: CAIRYQGNEQFF.

This clone was observed a handful of times. The V and J genes are TRBV15 and TRBJ2-3; 11 bases agree with TRBD2. V lost 1 base, J lost 2 bases, and 20 bases stayed unmatched. The CDR3 covers 22 residues. CDR1 LNHNV and CDR2 YYDKDF come from the germline V gene (reference sequence). DNA for the CDR3: TGTGCCACCAGCAGAGCTGGGACTGAACCGGGACTAGCGGCGTTCCCCACAGATACGCAGTATTTT. This codes for CATSRAGTEPGLAAFPTDTQYF.

The chain is built from TRBV7-6 and TRBJ2-7; 9 bases map to TRBD2. The CDR3 covers 15 residues. CDR1 is SGHVS and CDR2 is FNYEAQ in the germline V gene. The V gene end was trimmed by 0 bases and the J gene end by 3 bases; junction bases not matched to a gene: 3. This CDR3 reads CASSLASGGLYEQYF. For the CDR3, the DNA is TGTGCCAGCAGCTTAGCTAGCGGGGGACTCTACGAGCAGTACTTC.

V gene TRBV7-9 combines with J gene TRBJ1-3, with D possibly matching TRBD1 (5 bases). Germline V gene sequence: CDR1 SEHNR, CDR2 FQNEAQ (reference sequence). Trimming took 9 bases from V and 0 from J, leaving 12 bases between them. The CDR3 is 14 amino acids. The CDR3 region is CASARVSSGNTIYF. CDR3 coding DNA: TGTGCCAGTGCCAGGGTTAGCTCTGGAAACACCATATATTTT. Combining the CDR3 with reference TRBV7-9 and TRBJ1-3 gives the whole variable domain DTGVSQNPRHKITKRGQNVTFRCDPISEHNRLYWYRQTLGQGPEFLTYFQNEAQLEKSRLLSDRFSAERPKGSFSTLEIQRTEQGDSAMYLCASARVSSGNTIYFGEGSWLTVV.

The genes are TRBV6-1 and TRBJ2-5; D is uncertain. The CDR3 has 12 amino acids. Germline loops: CDR1 MNHNS, CDR2 SASEGT. V lost 1 base and J lost 4, with 4 bases in between. CDR3 amino acids: CASSEGGETQYF. CDR3 DNA sequence: TGTGCCAGCAGTGAAGGCGGAGAGACCCAGTACTTC.

This clone has just one count. The chain is built from TRBV15 and TRBJ2-1; 9 bases agree with TRBD2. This CDR3 comprises 16 residues. The V gene end was trimmed by 5 bases and the J gene end by 2 bases; junction bases not matched to a gene: 7. Germline-derived CDR1 and CDR2 are LNHNV and YYDKDF (reference sequence). The CDR3 sequence: CATSVPGLAAYNEQFF. In DNA, the CDR3 is TGTGCCACCAGCGTCCCGGGACTAGCTGCCTACAATGAGCAGTTCTTC.

This sequence joins TRBV11-2 and TRBJ1-1; 11 nucleotides line up with TRBD1. CDR1 is SGHAT and CDR2 is FQNNGV in the germline V gene. CDR3 length: 17 amino acids. V shed 5 bases and J 1 base; nucleotides not matched to a gene: 9. DNA for the CDR3: TGTGCCAGCAGCGCCCGGACAGGGGGCGGTCGGAACACTGAAGCTTTCTTT. It specifies CASSARTGGGRNTEAFF.

This chain uses TRBV7-2 with TRBJ1-1; D is possibly TRBD1 (6 bases). From germline, CDR1 is SGHTA and CDR2 FQGNSA. This CDR3 contains 13 residues. The V end lost 4 bases, the J end lost 3 bases, and 9 bases lay between the germline ends. CDR3 sequence: CASSWTEDTEAFF. DNA for the CDR3: TGTGCCAGCAGCTGGACAGAAGACACTGAAGCTTTCTTT. The whole variable domain, remainder taken from reference TRBV7-2 and TRBJ1-1, is GAGVSQSPSNKVTEKGKDVELRCDPISGHTALYWYRQSLGQGLEFLIYFQGNSAPDKSGLPSDRFSAERTGGSVSTLTIQRTQQEDSAVYLCASSWTEDTEAFFGQGTRLTVV.

This clone was counted a single time. V gene TRBV5-6 combines with J gene TRBJ2-2, with 8 bases aligning to TRBD1. With 3 bases clipped from V and 1 base from J, the junction kept 2 bases outside the gene matches. CDR1 is SGHDT and CDR2 is YYEEEE in the germline V gene. The CDR3 loop spans 15 amino acids. The CDR3 DNA follows: TGTGCCAGCAGCTCGACAGGGGTGAACACCGGGGAGCTGTTTTTT. This codes for CASSSTGVNTGELFF. The variable domain in full, completed from reference TRBV5-6 and TRBJ2-2, reads DAGVTQSPTHLIKTRGQQVTLRCSPKSGHDTVSWYQQALGQGPQFIFQYYEEEERQRGNFPDRFSGHQFPNYSSELNVNALLLGDSALYLCASSSTGVNTGELFFGEGSRLTVL.

This clone turned up a few times. This rearrangement joins TRBV11-3 to TRBJ2-3; tentatively, D is TRBD1 or TRBD2 (5 bases each). CDR3 length equals 17 residues. V was trimmed by 4 bases and J by 2 bases, leaving 19 bases between them. In germline, CDR1 is SGHNT, CDR2 YENEEA. CDR3 in amino acids: CASSSGTRGHNTDTQYF. CDR3 nucleotides: TGTGCCAGCAGCTCGGGGACCCGGGGTCACAACACAGATACGCAGTATTTT.

The V gene is TRBV30, the J gene TRBJ1-3, with D hard to call. Germline V lookup: CDR1 GTSNPN, CDR2 SVGIG (reference sequence). The CDR3 is 13 amino acids. V was trimmed by 0 bases and J by 8 bases, leaving 11 bases between them. The CDR3 region has the DNA TGTGCCTGGAGTGTAGGGCGGTGGCACACCATATATTTT. It encodes CAWSVGRWHTIYF.

In its sample, this clone was seen a few times. The genes are TRBV5-1 and TRBJ2-3, with TRBD2 matching over 8 bases. The CDR3 extends over 15 amino acids. V was clipped by 0 bases and J by 4 bases; unmatched bases: 4. CDR1 and CDR2 from the germline V gene are SGHRS and YFSETQ. The CDR3 spells CASSLAAGVADTQYF. CDR3 DNA sequence: TGCGCCAGCAGCTTGGCAGCGGGGGTGGCAGATACGCAGTATTTT.

The gene calls are TRBV30 and TRBJ1-2; D unresolved. The CDR3 length is 12 residues. The germline V gene has CDR1 GTSNPN and CDR2 SVGIG (reference sequence). Trimming removed 5 bases from V and 8 bases from J, with 15 bases in between. CDR3 bases: TGTGCCTGGGAGCAGGTTATATCGGGCTACACCTTC. Residues: CAWEQVISGYTF.

This rearrangement joins TRBV5-1 to TRBJ2-7; D is perhaps TRBD1 (6 bases). Trimming left V 4 bases short and J 4 bases short, with 21 bases between. CDR3 length: 16 amino acids. CDR1 is SGHRS, CDR2 YFSETQ, per germline. CDR3 nucleotide sequence: TGCGCCAGCAGCAAGGACAGTTCCATATGGGGATACGAGCAGTACTTC. Translating gives CASSKDSSIWGYEQYF. Looking up the rest from reference TRBV5-1 and TRBJ2-7 gives the full variable domain: KAGVTQTPRYLIKTRGQQVTLSCSPISGHRSVSWYQQTPGQGLQFLFEYFSETQRNKGNFPGRFSGRQFSNSRSEMNVSTLELGDSALYLCASSKDSSIWGYEQYFGPGTRLTVT.

The gene calls are TRBV25-1 and TRBJ1-6; weak D call: TRBD1 (5 bases). The CDR3 extends over 15 amino acids. CDR1 MGHDK and CDR2 SYGVNS come from the germline V gene. Trimming pared 0 bases from V and 10 bases from J, leaving 13 bases between. The CDR3 DNA reads TGTGCCAGCAGTGAATACGGAGGGACTCGCTCACCCCTCCACTTT. This encodes CASSEYGGTRSPLHF.

The V call is TRBV29-1, the J call TRBJ2-2; perhaps D is TRBD1 or TRBD2 (6 bases each). The CDR3 totals 13 residues. The germline gives CDR1 SQVTM, CDR2 ANQGSEA. The DNA for the CDR3 is TGCACGGGGGCCAAAGACGCCACCGGGGAGCTGTTTTTT. Protein product: CTGAKDATGELFF.

The chain is built from TRBV30 and TRBJ2-6; perhaps D is TRBD1 or TRBD2 (5 bases each). V lost 6 bases and J 0 bases, leaving 18 bases between the germline ends. Looked up from germline, CDR1 is GTSNPN and CDR2 is SVGIG (reference sequence). The CDR3 has 17 residues. Written as DNA, the CDR3 is TGTGCCTGTCGGGGCCAGGCGATTAACTCTGGGGCCAACGTCCTGACTTTC. Translating it yields CACRGQAINSGANVLTF.

This clone was recorded only once. The V call is TRBV30, the J call TRBJ2-3; 7 bases are a match to TRBD1. V shed 2 bases, J shed 0 bases, and the junction held 2 bases outside the gene matches. The CDR3 sequence is 14 residues long. The germline gives CDR1 GTSNPN, CDR2 SVGIG (reference sequence). The CDR3 DNA follows: TGTGCCTGGAGTAGGGACAGAAGCACAGATACGCAGTATTTT. It specifies CAWSRDRSTDTQYF.

The chain uses TRBV30 and TRBJ1-5, with D perhaps matching TRBD1 (5 bases). CDR3 length equals 13 residues. CDR1 and CDR2 from the germline V gene are GTSNPN and SVGIG (reference sequence). Trimming stripped 2 bases from V and 6 bases from J, with 11 bases between. The CDR3 spells CAWSRGEAQPQHF. The CDR3 DNA sequence: TGTGCCTGGAGTCGGGGGGAGGCTCAGCCCCAGCATTTT.

This clone occurred a few times. The rearrangement joins TRBV6-1 to TRBJ2-3; TRBD2 aligns across 10 bases. The length of the CDR3 is 14 residues. V shed 7 bases and J 1 base; nucleotides not matched to a gene: 2. Per the germline V gene, CDR1 is MNHNS and CDR2 is SASEGT. The CDR3 region has the DNA TGTGCCAGCACAGGGACTAGCGGCACAGATACGCAGTATTTT. Its protein is CASTGTSGTDTQYF.